This entry lists 21 T cell receptor beta chains sequenced from one sample in a study of vaccination effects on CD4 cells after COVID-19. Pools of viral peptides were used by the ViraFEST assay to expand antigen-specific CD4+ T cells ahead of sequencing. The culture ran for around ten days before CD4+ T cells were isolated. The person had a PCR-confirmed SARS-CoV-2 infection during March to December 2020. These receptors are not linked to any known antigen. The method was immunoSEQ multiplex PCR; TCRdb's version includes in-frame clones alone and lacks a portion of them. The sample lists fewer than 90,000 clones, roughly 73% occurring once. Sequenced here: CD4+ T cells from PBMCs cultured with HIV peptides, sampled before COVID-19 vaccination. Subset meaning: HIV-1 Nef peptide pool negative control/reference culture. These receptors were collected from a human donor who had a prior SARS-CoV-2 infection.

The chain employs TRBV6-5 and TRBJ1-1; D gene ambiguous. Germline CDR1 and CDR2: MNHEY and SVGAGI. Trimming cost V 2 bases and J 6 bases, with 10 bases left between them. This CDR3 region has 13 residues. The CDR3 sequence: CASSYEQVAEAFF. CDR3 nucleotides: TGTGCCAGCAGTTACGAGCAGGTCGCTGAAGCTTTCTTT.

The chain uses TRBV12-3 or TRBV12-4 and TRBJ1-5; D remains ambiguous. The CDR3 length is 13 residues. V lost 7 bases and J lost 3, with 10 bases in between. CDR3 amino acids: CASTRQINQPQHF. CDR3 sequence (DNA): TGTGCCAGCACCCGGCAGATCAATCAGCCCCAGCATTTT.

In this sample, this clone turned up a few times. The rearrangement uses TRBV30 and TRBJ2-7; 7 bases align to TRBD2. The germline V gene encodes CDR1 GTSNPN and CDR2 SVGIG (reference sequence). The CDR3 runs to 15 residues. The V gene end was trimmed by 0 bases and the J gene end by 0 bases; junction bases not matched to a gene: 5. CDR3 protein: CAWSVTGGPSYEQYF. The CDR3 nucleotides read TGTGCCTGGAGTGTCACGGGAGGACCCTCCTACGAGCAGTACTTC.

The V call is TRBV2, the J call TRBJ2-1; TRBD2 matches 15 bases. V lost 8 bases, J lost 8 bases, and 7 bases stayed unmatched. Germline V lookup: CDR1 SNHLY, CDR2 FYNNEI. This CDR3 spans 15 amino acids. CDR3 residues: CASGRTSGGVDEQFF. In DNA form, the CDR3 reads TGTGCCAGCGGGAGGACTAGCGGGGGGGTTGATGAGCAGTTCTTC.

The chain has TRBV5-4 and TRBJ1-2; 7 positions agree with TRBD1. The V and J ends lost 4 bases and 6 bases, in that order; junction bases with no gene match: 15. This CDR3 spans 16 amino acids. In germline, CDR1 is SGHNT, CDR2 YYREEE (reference sequence). In DNA form, the CDR3 reads TGTGCCAGCAGCCGGGGGGAGACAGGGAATTTGAATGGCTACACCTTC. Protein: CASSRGETGNLNGYTF.

In its sample, this clone was seen a few times. V usage is TRBV18 and J usage is TRBJ2-2; no clear D gene. Germline V gene lookup returns CDR1 KGHSH and CDR2 LQKENI. This CDR3 has 13 amino acids. With 2 bases removed from V and 3 bases from J, the gap between germline ends came to 4 bases. The CDR3 region is CASSPFDTGELFF. In DNA form, the CDR3 reads TGTGCCAGCTCACCATTCGACACCGGGGAGCTGTTTTTT.

The chain has TRBV9 and TRBJ2-4, with 11 bases aligning to TRBD2. There are 14 residues in the CDR3. V shed 2 bases, J shed 6 bases, and the junction held 1 base outside the gene matches. Germline V gives CDR1 SGDLS, CDR2 YYNGEE. The CDR3 loop reads CASSVGTSGNIQYF. In DNA form, the CDR3 reads TGTGCCAGCAGCGTTGGGACTAGCGGAAACATTCAGTACTTC.

The rearrangement uses TRBV5-1 and TRBJ2-5, with 7 bases aligning to TRBD2. With 3 bases clipped from V and 5 bases from J, the junction kept 7 bases outside the gene matches. The length of the CDR3 is 14 residues. Germline CDR1 is SGHRS and CDR2 is YFSETQ. DNA for the CDR3: TGCGCCAGCAGCTCGGGAGCGGGGCGGGAGACCCAGTACTTC. It is translated as CASSSGAGRETQYF.

This sequence joins TRBV10-3 and TRBJ2-1; 15 bases are shared with TRBD2. Germline V gene data show CDR1 as ENHRY and CDR2 as SYGVKD. The CDR3 totals 14 residues. The ends lost 10 bases at V and 7 bases at J; junction bases unmatched: 5. The CDR3 loop is CATSGTSGGNEQFF. The CDR3 coding sequence is TGTGCCACCTCCGGGACTAGCGGGGGGAATGAGCAGTTCTTC.

This chain connects TRBV4-2 to TRBJ2-3, with a weak D call TRBD1 (6 bases). The V and J ends lost 0 bases and 1 base respectively, with 11 bases between them. The V gene's germline CDR1 is LGHNA and CDR2 YNFKEQ. This CDR3 is built from 16 residues. DNA of the CDR3: TGTGCCAGCAGCCAAGAGGCAGGGGTGGGCACAGATACGCAGTATTTT. Translating gives CASSQEAGVGTDTQYF.

This chain joins TRBV19 and TRBJ1-2; D remains ambiguous. CDR3 length equals 14 residues. CDR1 and CDR2 (germline): LNHDA, SQIVND (reference sequence). V was trimmed by 2 bases and J by 4 bases, leaving 11 bases between them. CDR3 DNA sequence: TGTGCCAGTAGTATAATCCCAGACTCCTATGGCTACACCTTC. Translating gives CASSIIPDSYGYTF.

The chain combines TRBV5-1 with TRBJ2-1; TRBD1 matches at 7 bases. CDR1 and CDR2 from the germline V gene are SGHRS and YFSETQ. Trimming took 7 bases from V and 2 from J; bases not matched to a gene: 6. The CDR3 runs 14 residues. The CDR3 DNA sequence: TGCGCCAGCTCGACAGGGATCACCTACAATGAGCAGTTCTTC. It yields the protein CASSTGITYNEQFF. The full variable domain, with the rest looked up from reference TRBV5-1 and TRBJ2-1, is KAGVTQTPRYLIKTRGQQVTLSCSPISGHRSVSWYQQTPGQGLQFLFEYFSETQRNKGNFPGRFSGRQFSNSRSEMNVSTLELGDSALYLCASSTGITYNEQFFGPGTRLTVL.

The V and J genes are TRBV15 and TRBJ2-7; 7 bases map to TRBD1. The J segment lost 0 bases and the V segment lost 0 bases, leaving 2 bases of the junction unmatched. Germline loops: CDR1 LNHNV, CDR2 YYDKDF (reference sequence). The CDR3 has 15 amino acids. CDR3 sequence (DNA): TGTGCCACCAGCAGAGATCCAGGGGGCTCCTACGAGCAGTACTTC. Residues: CATSRDPGGSYEQYF.

J is TRBJ2-3 and V is TRBV27; 10 positions match TRBD1. Per the germline V gene, CDR1 is MNHEY and CDR2 is SMNVEV (reference sequence). The CDR3 has 14 amino acids. V shed 6 bases, J shed 5 bases, and the junction held 5 bases outside the gene matches. DNA of the CDR3: TGTGCCAGCAGACGACAGGGGGCAGGAGATACGCAGTATTTT. This sequence encodes CASRRQGAGDTQYF.

The chain has TRBV10-3 and TRBJ1-2, with 8 positions matching TRBD1. Trimming took 10 bases from V and 5 from J; bases not matched to a gene: 15. CDR3 length: 15 residues. Germline loops: CDR1 ENHRY, CDR2 SYGVKD. For the CDR3, the DNA is TGTGCCACGCGGAAGGAGGACAGGGAGGTGTATGGCTACACCTTC. It yields the protein CATRKEDREVYGYTF.

The V gene is TRBV5-8, the J gene TRBJ2-5; TRBD1 or TRBD2 may be the D gene (5 bases each). Looked up from germline, CDR1 is SGHTS and CDR2 is YDEGEE. This CDR3 region has 13 residues. V dropped 2 bases and J dropped 3 bases, with 8 bases sitting between them. This CDR3 is CASSFQGEETQYF. CDR3 DNA sequence: TGTGCCAGCAGCTTCCAGGGAGAAGAGACCCAGTACTTC.

The genes are TRBV5-1 and TRBJ2-5; no firm D call. The germline CDR1 and CDR2 sequences are SGHRS and YFSETQ. The CDR3 has 14 residues. V lost 0 bases and J 3 bases, leaving 9 bases between the germline ends. CDR3 coding DNA: TGCGCCAGCAGCTTGGGGCCTAGGGAAGAGACCCAGTACTTC. Protein sequence: CASSLGPREETQYF. The whole variable domain, remainder taken from reference TRBV5-1 and TRBJ2-5, is KAGVTQTPRYLIKTRGQQVTLSCSPISGHRSVSWYQQTPGQGLQFLFEYFSETQRNKGNFPGRFSGRQFSNSRSEMNVSTLELGDSALYLCASSLGPREETQYFGPGTRLLVL.

The chain joins TRBV18 to TRBJ2-1; TRBD1 agrees at 9 bases. V lost 3 bases to trimming and J lost 8 bases; unmatched junction nucleotides: 5. The CDR3 is 14 amino acids. Germline V gene sequence: CDR1 KGHSH, CDR2 LQKENI. In nucleotides, the CDR3 is TGTGCCAGCTCACCCTGGACAGGGGAGGATGAGCAGTTCTTC. As protein: CASSPWTGEDEQFF.

The chain is built from TRBV5-1 and TRBJ1-4; D is unresolved. Germline V CDR1 and CDR2: SGHRS, YFSETQ. V was shortened by 0 bases and J by 2 bases, with 11 bases between the two germline ends. The CDR3 totals 16 residues. For the CDR3, the DNA is TGCGCCAGCAGCTTGGGGTTCCCATGGACTAATGAAAAACTGTTTTTT. Its translation is CASSLGFPWTNEKLFF.

This clone was counted between two and nine times. This sample includes further DNA sequences coding for the same CDR3. The chain uses TRBV5-1 and TRBJ1-2, with 8 bases aligning to TRBD1. This CDR3 has 14 amino acids. J lost 4 bases, V lost 3 bases, and 5 bases had no gene match. Germline lookup yields CDR1 SGHRS and CDR2 YFSETQ. CDR3 region: CASSSGQGGYGYTF. The CDR3 nucleotides read TGCGCCAGCAGCTCCGGACAGGGCGGCTATGGCTACACCTTC.

The chain is built from TRBV10-3 and TRBJ1-2; D may be TRBD1 (6 bases). V dropped 6 bases and J dropped 1 base, with 15 bases sitting between them. CDR1 is ENHRY, CDR2 SYGVKD, per germline. CDR3 length equals 15 residues. The DNA for the CDR3 is TGTGCCATCAGCTTATTCAACAGGGATAACTATGGCTACACCTTC. This codes for CAISLFNRDNYGYTF.